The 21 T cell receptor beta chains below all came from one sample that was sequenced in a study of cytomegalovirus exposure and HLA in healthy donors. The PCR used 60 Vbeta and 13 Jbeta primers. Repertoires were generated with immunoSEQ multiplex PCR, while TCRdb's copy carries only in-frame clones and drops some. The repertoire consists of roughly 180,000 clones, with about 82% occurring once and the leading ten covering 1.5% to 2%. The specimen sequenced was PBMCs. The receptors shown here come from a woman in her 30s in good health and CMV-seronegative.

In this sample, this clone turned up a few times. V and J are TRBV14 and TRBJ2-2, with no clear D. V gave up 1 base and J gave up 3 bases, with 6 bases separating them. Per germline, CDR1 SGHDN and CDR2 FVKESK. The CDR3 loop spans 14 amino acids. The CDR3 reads CASSQGLYTGELFF. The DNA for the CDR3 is TGTGCCAGCAGCCAAGGGCTTTACACCGGGGAGCTGTTTTTT.

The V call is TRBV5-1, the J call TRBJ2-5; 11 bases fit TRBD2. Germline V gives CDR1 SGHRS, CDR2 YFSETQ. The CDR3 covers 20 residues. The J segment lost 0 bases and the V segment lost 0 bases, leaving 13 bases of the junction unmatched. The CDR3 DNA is TGCGCCAGCAGCTTGGCCACAGCTAGCGGGGGGCCTATGTACCAAGAGACCCAGTACTTC. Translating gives CASSLATASGGPMYQETQYF.

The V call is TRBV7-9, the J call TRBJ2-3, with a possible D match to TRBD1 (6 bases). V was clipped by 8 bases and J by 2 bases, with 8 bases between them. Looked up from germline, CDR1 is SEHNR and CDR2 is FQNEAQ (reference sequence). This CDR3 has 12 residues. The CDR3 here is CASGGPTDTQYF. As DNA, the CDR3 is TGTGCCAGCGGGGGCCCCACAGATACGCAGTATTTT.

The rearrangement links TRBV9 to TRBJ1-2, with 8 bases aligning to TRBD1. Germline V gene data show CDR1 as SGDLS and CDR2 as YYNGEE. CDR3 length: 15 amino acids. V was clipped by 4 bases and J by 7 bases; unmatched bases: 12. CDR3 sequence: CASSLLPLQGGGYTF. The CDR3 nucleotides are TGTGCCAGCAGCCTCCTACCCTTACAGGGGGGTGGCTACACCTTC.

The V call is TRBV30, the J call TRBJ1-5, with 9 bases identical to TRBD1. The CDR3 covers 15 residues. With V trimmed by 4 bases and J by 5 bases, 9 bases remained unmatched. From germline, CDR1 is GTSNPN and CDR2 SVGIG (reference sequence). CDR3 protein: CAWTPGQGGHQPQHF. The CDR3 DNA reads TGTGCCTGGACCCCGGGACAGGGAGGCCATCAGCCCCAGCATTTT. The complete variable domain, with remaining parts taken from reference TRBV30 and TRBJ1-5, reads SQTIHQWPATLVQPVGSPLSLECTVEGTSNPNLYWYRQAAGRGLQLLFYSVGIGQISSEVPQNLSASRPQDRQFILSSKKLLLSDSGFYLCAWTPGQGGHQPQHFGDGTRLSIL.

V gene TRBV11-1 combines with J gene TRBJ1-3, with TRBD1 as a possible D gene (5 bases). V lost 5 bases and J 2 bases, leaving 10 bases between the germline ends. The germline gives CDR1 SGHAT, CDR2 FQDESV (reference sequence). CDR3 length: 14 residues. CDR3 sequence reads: CASSLPGTGNTIYF. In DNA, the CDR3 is TGTGCCAGCAGCCTCCCAGGGACTGGAAACACCATATATTTT.

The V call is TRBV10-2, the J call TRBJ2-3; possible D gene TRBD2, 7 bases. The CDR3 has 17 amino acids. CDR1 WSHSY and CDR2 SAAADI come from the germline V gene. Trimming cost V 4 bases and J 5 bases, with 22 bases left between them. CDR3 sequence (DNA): TGCGCCAGCAGTGCGTCCGCCGGAGGGGGGGCAATAGATACGCAGTATTTT. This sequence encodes CASSASAGGGAIDTQYF.

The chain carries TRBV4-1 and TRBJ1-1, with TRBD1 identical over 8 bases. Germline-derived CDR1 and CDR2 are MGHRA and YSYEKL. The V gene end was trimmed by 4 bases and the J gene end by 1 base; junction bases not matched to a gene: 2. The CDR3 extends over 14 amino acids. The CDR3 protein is CASSPGTGNTEAFF. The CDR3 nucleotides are TGCGCCAGCAGCCCGGGGACAGGGAACACTGAAGCTTTCTTT.

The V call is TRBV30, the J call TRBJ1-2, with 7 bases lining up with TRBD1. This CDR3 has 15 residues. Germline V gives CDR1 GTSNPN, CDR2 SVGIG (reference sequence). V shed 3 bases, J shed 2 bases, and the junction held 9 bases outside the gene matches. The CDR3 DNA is TGTGCCTGGAGCGGGGGGGACAGAGTAAACTATGGCTACACCTTC. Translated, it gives CAWSGGDRVNYGYTF.

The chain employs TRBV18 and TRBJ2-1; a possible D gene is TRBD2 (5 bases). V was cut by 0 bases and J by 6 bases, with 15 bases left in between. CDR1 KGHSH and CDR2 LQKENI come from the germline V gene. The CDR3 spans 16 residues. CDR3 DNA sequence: TGTGCCAGCTCACCACCGGACTCGCGCCCCCCCAATGAGCAGTTCTTC. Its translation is CASSPPDSRPPNEQFF.

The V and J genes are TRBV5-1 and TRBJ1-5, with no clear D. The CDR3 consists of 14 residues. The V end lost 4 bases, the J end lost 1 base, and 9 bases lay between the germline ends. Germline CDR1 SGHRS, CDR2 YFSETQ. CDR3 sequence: CASSPGPSNQPQHF. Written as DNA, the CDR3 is TGCGCCAGCAGCCCTGGCCCCAGCAATCAGCCCCAGCATTTT.

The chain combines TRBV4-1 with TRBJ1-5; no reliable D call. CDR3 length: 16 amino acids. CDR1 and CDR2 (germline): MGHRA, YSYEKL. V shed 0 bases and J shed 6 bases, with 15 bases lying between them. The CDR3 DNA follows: TGCGCCAGCAGCCAAGAGGCGGCTGTTGCGAGTCAGCCCCAGCATTTT. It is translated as CASSQEAAVASQPQHF.

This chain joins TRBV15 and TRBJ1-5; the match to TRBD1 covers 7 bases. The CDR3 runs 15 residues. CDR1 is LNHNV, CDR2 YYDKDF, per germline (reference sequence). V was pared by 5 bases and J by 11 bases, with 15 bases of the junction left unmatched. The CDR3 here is CATSETGALVETQHF. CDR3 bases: TGTGCCACCAGCGAAACAGGGGCCTTAGTTGAGACCCAGCATTTT.

The DNA of the CDR3 is TGTGCCAGCAGCTCTATGGGACAGGGGAGCTACACCTTC. Protein: CASSSMGQGSYTF. This chain uses TRBV7-2 with TRBJ1-2, with 10 bases aligning to TRBD1. The CDR3 sequence is 13 residues long. Per the germline V gene, CDR1 is SGHTA and CDR2 is FQGNSA. Losses at the gene ends were 4 bases for V and 9 bases for J; bases not matched to a gene: 5. Looking up the rest from reference TRBV7-2 and TRBJ1-2 gives the full variable domain: GAGVSQSPSNKVTEKGKDVELRCDPISGHTALYWYRQSLGQGLEFLIYFQGNSAPDKSGLPSDRFSAERTGGSVSTLTIQRTQQEDSAVYLCASSSMGQGSYTFGSGTRLTVV.

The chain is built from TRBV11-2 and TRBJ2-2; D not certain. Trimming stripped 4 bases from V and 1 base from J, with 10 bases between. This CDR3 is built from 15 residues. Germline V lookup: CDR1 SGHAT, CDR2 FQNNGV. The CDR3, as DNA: TGTGCCAGCAGCTCACAGCTGGGGAACACCGGGGAGCTGTTTTTT. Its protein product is CASSSQLGNTGELFF.

Here the CDR3 reads CASSDPNRSRGYTF. The CDR3 coding sequence is TGTGCCAGCAGTGACCCGAACAGGTCAAGGGGCTACACCTTC. The chain recombines TRBV25-1 with TRBJ1-2, with D maybe TRBD1 (5 bases). Per the germline V gene, CDR1 is MGHDK and CDR2 is SYGVNS. The CDR3 runs to 14 residues. Trimming removed 3 bases from V and 8 bases from J, with 16 bases in between.

CDR3 nucleotides: TGCGCCAGCTCCTCACAGGGAAGCACAGATACGCAGTATTTT. Its protein product is CASSSQGSTDTQYF. This chain connects TRBV5-1 to TRBJ2-3; D possibly corresponds to TRBD1 (6 bases). From germline, CDR1 is SGHRS and CDR2 YFSETQ. The CDR3 is 14 residues long. V was shortened by 7 bases and J by 0 bases, with 12 bases between the two germline ends.

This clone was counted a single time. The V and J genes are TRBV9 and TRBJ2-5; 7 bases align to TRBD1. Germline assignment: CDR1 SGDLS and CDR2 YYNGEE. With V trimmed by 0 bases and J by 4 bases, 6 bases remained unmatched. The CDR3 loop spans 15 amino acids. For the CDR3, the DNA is TGTGCCAGCAGCGTAGACCGACAGGGAGCAGAGACCCAGTACTTC. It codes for CASSVDRQGAETQYF.

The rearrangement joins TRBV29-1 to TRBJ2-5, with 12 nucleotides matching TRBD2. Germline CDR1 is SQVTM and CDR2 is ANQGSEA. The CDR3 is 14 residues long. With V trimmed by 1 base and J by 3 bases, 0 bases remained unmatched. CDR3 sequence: CSVEGTSGEETQYF. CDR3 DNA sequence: TGCAGCGTTGAAGGGACTAGCGGGGAAGAGACCCAGTACTTC.

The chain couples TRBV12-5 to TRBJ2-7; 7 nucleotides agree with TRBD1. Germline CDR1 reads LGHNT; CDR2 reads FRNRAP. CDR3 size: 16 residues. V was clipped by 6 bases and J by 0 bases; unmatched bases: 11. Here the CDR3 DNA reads TGTGCTAGTGGCTCTCGATCGGACAGGAGCTCCTACGAGCAGTACTTC. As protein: CASGSRSDRSSYEQYF.

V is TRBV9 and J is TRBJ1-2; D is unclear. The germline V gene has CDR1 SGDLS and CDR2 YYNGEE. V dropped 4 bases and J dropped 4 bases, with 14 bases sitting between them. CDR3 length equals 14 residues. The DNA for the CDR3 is TGTGCCAGCAGCTCGACTAAGGTTAGCTATGGCTACACCTTC. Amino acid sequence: CASSSTKVSYGYTF. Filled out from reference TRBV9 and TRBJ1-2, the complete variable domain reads DSGVTQTPKHLITATGQRVTLRCSPRSGDLSVYWYQQSLDQGLQFLIQYYNGEERAKGNILERFSAQQFPDLHSELNLSSLELGDSALYFCASSSTKVSYGYTFGSGTRLTVV.